This T cell receptor (beta chain) is drawn from a study of vaccination and CD4 T cells after COVID-19. Study overall: Control wells got either CEFX epitopes, HIV-1 Nef peptides, or no peptide at all.

On this clonotype: What it binds is unknown.

Per germline, CDR1 SGHRS and CDR2 YFSETQ. Trimming removed 6 bases at V and 1 base at J, with 13 bases between. The CDR3 runs to 14 residues. Sequence data for DNA of cultured CD4+ T cells were generated by the Oncomine TCR Beta short-read assay. MiXCR, run by TCRdb on the PCR reads, gives a single entry per CDR3 protein. The sample holds around 26,000 distinct CDR3 sequences, about 39% seen once. Treatment given: approximately nine-day PBMC culture with coronavirus spike peptide pools or control peptides (ViraFEST assay). The rearrangement uses TRBV5-1 and TRBJ2-5; the D call may be TRBD1 or TRBD2 (6 bases each). This receptor was taken from a human donor who had recovered from COVID-19. Sequencing was performed on CD4+ T cells from blood, cultured in vitro. This CDR3 reads CASKPGEVQETQYF. In nucleotides, the CDR3 is TGCGCCAGCAAGCCAGGGGAGGTCCAAGAGACCCAGTACTTC.